The entry below describes one TCR beta chain. The source of the sample is a study of cytomegalovirus exposure and HLA in healthy donors. Nominally healthy donors were sampled, though unrecorded immune exposures were likely. V was clipped by 4 bases and J by 0 bases, with 16 bases between them. Germline assignment: CDR1 SGHRS and CDR2 YFSETQ. The CDR3 extends over 16 amino acids. Primers for the PCR totalled 60 Vbeta and 13 Jbeta. Assay used: immunoSEQ multiplex PCR; TCRdb lists only in-frame clones, some missing. The table shows 100,000 to 150,000 clones, with 76% occurring only once. The sample was PBMCs. The V and J genes are TRBV5-1 and TRBJ1-1, with unresolved D. This clonotype was obtained from a man aged 45-60 years in good health and CMV-seronegative. In DNA form, the CDR3 reads TGCGCCAGCAGCCACCATGGGGAGAGCATGAACACTGAAGCTTTCTTT. Encoded protein: CASSHHGESMNTEAFF. Together with reference TRBV5-1 and TRBJ1-1, the CDR3 gives the full variable domain: KAGVTQTPRYLIKTRGQQVTLSCSPISGHRSVSWYQQTPGQGLQFLFEYFSETQRNKGNFPGRFSGRQFSNSRSEMNVSTLELGDSALYLCASSHHGESMNTEAFFGQGTRLTVV.